This TCR beta chain derives from a study of T cell responses to AZD1222 COVID-19 vaccine. Study-level points and caveats: Spike-specific TCR breadth rose after two AZD1222 doses, and depth rose as well.

Germline values: CDR1 MDHEN, CDR2 SYDVKM. The V end lost 2 bases, the J end lost 6 bases, and 7 bases lay between the germline ends. This CDR3 contains 12 residues. Some clones are missing from TCRdb's copy, which holds only in-frame ones; the method was immunoSEQ multiplex PCR. The sample lists about 150,000 clones, 80% to 95% occurring once. This clone appeared a single time. Its antigen is unknown. The rearrangement uses TRBV28 and TRBJ1-2; D uncertain. The clonotype comes from an adult who received the AZD1222 COVID-19 vaccine. Sequencing used peripheral blood, obtained 28 days after the second AZD1222 dose. CDR3: CASSLDLNGYTF. DNA of the CDR3: TGTGCCAGCAGTTTAGACCTTAATGGCTACACCTTC.